Each of the 27 T cell receptor beta chains below was sequenced from the same sample in a study of brain metastases from non-small cell lung cancer. The data were produced by immunoSEQ multiplex PCR, yet TCRdb's version contains in-frame clones alone and is incomplete. Counted here are 3,500 or so clones, about 81% occurring once; the ten biggest clones make up almost 10%. The sample taken for sequencing was tissue from a brain metastasis. The origin of the receptors is a donor aged 40 or over with non-small cell lung cancer.

This clone came up a few times. The chain employs TRBV28 and TRBJ2-7; weak D call: TRBD2 (5 bases). The V gene's germline CDR1 is MDHEN and CDR2 SYDVKM. The V end was cut by 7 bases, the J end by 6 bases, with 13 bases between. This CDR3 comprises 12 residues. CDR3 sequence (DNA): TGTGCCAGCACCCCCCCTCGGGGCGAGCAGTACTTC. The encoded protein is CASTPPRGEQYF. The full variable domain, its missing parts supplied by reference TRBV28 and TRBJ2-7, is DVKVTQSSRYLVKRTGEKVFLECVQDMDHENMFWYRQDPGLGLRLIYFSYDVKMKEKGDIPEGYSVSREKKERFSLILESASTNQTSMYLCASTPPRGEQYFGPGTRLTVT.

This chain connects TRBV5-4 to TRBJ1-1, with a tentative D call TRBD1 (5 bases). CDR3 length equals 15 residues. The germline V and J ends were trimmed by 5 bases and 3 bases, with 17 bases remaining between them. Germline V CDR1 and CDR2: SGHNT, YYREEE (reference sequence). CDR3 DNA: TGTGCCAGCAGGGGCCCTTCCAGGGTTGACACTGAAGCTTTCTTT. Translating gives CASRGPSRVDTEAFF.

The V call is TRBV27, the J call TRBJ1-5; TRBD1 matches 12 bases. CDR3 length: 16 amino acids. The V segment lost 5 bases and the J segment 7 bases; nucleotides outside the gene matches: 9. Germline-derived CDR1 and CDR2 are MNHEY and SMNVEV (reference sequence). The CDR3 DNA sequence: TGTGCCAGCAGTACCACCGGGACAGGGGGCGCGCAGCCCCAGCATTTT. Translated, it gives CASSTTGTGGAQPQHF.

The rearrangement joins TRBV7-6 to TRBJ1-4; D is possibly TRBD1 (5 bases). The ends were cut back, 2 bases at V and 8 bases at J, with 15 bases in the middle. The CDR3 consists of 15 residues. The germline CDR1 and CDR2 sequences are SGHVS and FNYEAQ. The CDR3 nucleotides are TGTGCCAGCAGCTTATCCTCAGGGAACGGGGAAAAACTGTTTTTT. This sequence encodes CASSLSSGNGEKLFF.

The rearrangement uses TRBV4-1 and TRBJ2-1; 8 bases are a match to TRBD2. This CDR3 contains 16 residues. The V gene end was trimmed by 0 bases and the J gene end by 7 bases; junction bases not matched to a gene: 8. Germline values: CDR1 MGHRA, CDR2 YSYEKL. CDR3 DNA sequence: TGCGCCAGCAGCCAAGATTTTACTAGCGGTTGGAATGAGCAGTTCTTC. This sequence encodes CASSQDFTSGWNEQFF.

This chain links TRBV7-2 with TRBJ2-7; TRBD2 matches at 7 bases. V gave up 3 bases and J gave up 4 bases; unmatched junction bases: 6. In germline, CDR1 is SGHTA, CDR2 FQGNSA. This CDR3 spans 14 amino acids. CDR3 residues: CASSLVAGVYEQYF. CDR3 bases: TGTGCCAGCAGCTTGGTTGCGGGGGTTTACGAGCAGTACTTC.

The V gene is TRBV2, the J gene TRBJ2-2; D call uncertain. V lost 2 bases to trimming and J lost 2 bases, with 6 bases between them. CDR1 and CDR2 from the germline V gene are SNHLY and FYNNEI. CDR3 length equals 14 residues. The CDR3 loop is CASSEMGNTGELFF. The CDR3 nucleotides read TGTGCCAGCAGTGAAATGGGTAACACCGGGGAGCTGTTTTTT.

The gene calls are TRBV19 and TRBJ1-5, with 7 positions matching TRBD1. Germline V gene data show CDR1 as LNHDA and CDR2 as SQIVND (reference sequence). V lost 5 bases, J lost 0 bases, and 10 bases stayed unmatched. The CDR3 consists of 17 residues. The CDR3 sequence: CASSETGMAYSNQPQHF. DNA for the CDR3: TGTGCCAGTAGTGAGACAGGGATGGCATATAGCAATCAGCCCCAGCATTTT.

The chain uses TRBV12-3 or TRBV12-4 and TRBJ2-2; D ambiguous. This CDR3 contains 11 residues. Deletions cut 3 bases from V and 4 bases from J, with 0 bases between. The CDR3 reads CASSFTGELFF. The DNA of the CDR3 is TGTGCCAGCAGTTTCACCGGGGAGCTGTTTTTT.

The chain carries TRBV9 and TRBJ1-6; D is possibly TRBD1 (6 bases). V gave up 3 bases and J gave up 8 bases, with 6 bases separating them. The CDR3 contains 12 residues. Per the germline V gene, CDR1 is SGDLS and CDR2 is YYNGEE. CDR3 sequence: CASSEGDSPLHF. The DNA of the CDR3 is TGTGCCAGCAGCGAGGGGGATTCACCCCTCCACTTT.

The chain links TRBV7-8 to TRBJ1-1; D not resolved. Per the germline V gene, CDR1 is SGHVS and CDR2 is FQNEAQ. The CDR3 spans 11 residues. The V gene lost 5 bases and the J gene lost 1 base, with 2 bases spanning the gap. CDR3 coding DNA: TGTGCCAGCAGCCAGAACACTGAAGCTTTCTTT. It specifies CASSQNTEAFF.

Notes on this clone: Compared with germline, one end of the junction differs, possibly owing to a read error. The gene calls are TRBV6-1 and TRBJ2-7; 10 bases line up with TRBD1. CDR1 is MNHNS and CDR2 is SASEGT in the germline V gene. This CDR3 is built from 15 residues. CDR3 DNA: TGTGCTAGCAGACAGGGACAGGGGCCCTCCTACGAGCAGTACTTC. Translating gives CASRQGQGPSYEQYF.

DNA of the CDR3: TGTGCCAGCTCATCCCAGCGGGGAGGGTCCCAGAGCAATGAGCAGTTCTTC. It encodes CASSSQRGGSQSNEQFF. The chain has TRBV18 and TRBJ2-1; 7 nucleotides agree with TRBD2. Trimming at V came to 5 bases and at J to 6 bases, leaving 16 bases not matched to a gene. The CDR3 runs to 17 residues. Germline V gives CDR1 KGHSH, CDR2 LQKENI.

The chain uses TRBV28 and TRBJ2-3; 8 bases are a match to TRBD1. J lost 4 bases, V lost 5 bases, and 5 bases had no gene match. The CDR3 is 14 residues long. In germline, CDR1 is MDHEN, CDR2 SYDVKM. CDR3 coding DNA: TGTGCCAGCAGTCAGCCGACAGGGGCAGATACGCAGTATTTT. It specifies CASSQPTGADTQYF.

This chain links TRBV6-5 with TRBJ2-3; D ambiguous. The CDR3 runs 14 residues. Trimming pared 6 bases from V and 2 bases from J, leaving 12 bases between. CDR1 and CDR2 (germline): MNHEY, SVGAGI. CDR3 DNA sequence: TGTGCCAGCAGGCCCTGGGCCCACACAGATACGCAGTATTTT. As protein: CASRPWAHTDTQYF.

The V gene is TRBV7-8, the J gene TRBJ2-4; no definite D call. This CDR3 is built from 17 residues. CDR1 SGHVS and CDR2 FQNEAQ come from the germline V gene. The V gene lost 1 base and the J gene lost 2 bases, with 15 bases spanning the gap. The CDR3 region is CASSLGRSRDPKNIQYF. In DNA form, the CDR3 reads TGTGCCAGCAGCTTAGGCAGGTCCCGAGATCCCAAAAACATTCAGTACTTC.

The chain links TRBV3-1 (or the pseudogene TRBV3-2) to TRBJ2-6, with 10 nucleotides matching TRBD2. V lost 4 bases to trimming and J lost 2 bases; unmatched junction nucleotides: 5. This CDR3 has 17 residues. Germline values: CDR1 LGHDT, CDR2 YNNKEL (reference sequence). The CDR3 protein is CASSPRAGGAGANVLTF. The CDR3, as DNA: TGTGCCAGCAGCCCCCGAGCGGGGGGGGCTGGGGCCAACGTCCTGACTTTC.

This clone was detected only once. This rearrangement joins TRBV4-2 to TRBJ1-5; TRBD1 might be the D (6 bases). This CDR3 spans 14 amino acids. Trimming left V 6 bases short and J 6 bases short, with 15 bases between. Germline V gives CDR1 LGHNA, CDR2 YNFKEQ. CDR3 nucleotides: TGTGCCAGCAGAGGTGGGGGCGATGGTCAGCCCCAGCATTTT. It translates to CASRGGGDGQPQHF.

The chain has TRBV12-3 or TRBV12-4 and TRBJ1-2; D unresolved. Trimming cost V 3 bases and J 1 base, with 6 bases left between them. This CDR3 contains 13 residues. The CDR3 sequence: CASSFGDNYGYTF. The CDR3 DNA reads as TGTGCCAGCAGTTTCGGGGATAACTATGGCTACACCTTC.

A word on this clone: At one end the junction does not follow the germline gene, possibly because of a read error. V gene TRBV6-1 combines with J gene TRBJ2-7; the match to TRBD1 covers 7 bases. Germline CDR1 reads MNHNS; CDR2 reads SASEGT. There are 17 residues in the CDR3. The CDR3 loop reads CASREGSRHRGTYEQYF. In DNA form, the CDR3 reads TGTGCCAGCAGGGAAGGTTCCCGTCACAGGGGAACCTACGAGCAGTACTTC.

The rearrangement uses TRBV7-2 and TRBJ1-6; possibly TRBD1 for D (5 bases). V lost 6 bases, J lost 7 bases, and 13 bases lay in between. Germline CDR1 and CDR2: SGHTA and FQGNSA. The CDR3 has 14 residues. For the CDR3, the DNA is TGTGCCAGCAGAGCCGGGACGTCCAATTCACCCCTCCACTTT. This encodes CASRAGTSNSPLHF.

This clone has more than one count but fewer than ten. Distinct nucleotide sequences in the sample also encode this CDR3. The V call is TRBV10-3, the J call TRBJ2-7; 7 nucleotides match TRBD1. This CDR3 region has 13 residues. CDR1 and CDR2 from the germline V gene are ENHRY and SYGVKD. The V and J ends lost 6 bases and 5 bases, in that order; junction bases with no gene match: 7. For the CDR3, the DNA is TGTGCCATCAGGTCGACAGGGATCGACGAGCAGTACTTC. The encoded protein is CAIRSTGIDEQYF.

This clone qualifies as large. Different DNA sequences within this sample yield the same CDR3. V is TRBV6-4 and J is TRBJ2-3, with 7 bases fitting TRBD2. Trimming removed 0 bases from V and 4 bases from J; junction bases left unmatched: 1. CDR1 and CDR2 (germline): MRHNA, SNTAGT. This CDR3 has 14 residues. The CDR3 here is CASSDSGRADTQYF. The CDR3 DNA reads as TGTGCCAGCAGTGACTCTGGGAGGGCAGATACGCAGTATTTT.

The count of this clone is one. This rearrangement joins TRBV3-1 (or the pseudogene TRBV3-2) to TRBJ1-1; D not certain. Germline lookup yields CDR1 LGHDT and CDR2 YNNKEL (reference sequence). Trimming removed 1 base from V and 3 bases from J, with 6 bases in between. There are 13 residues in the CDR3. CDR3 DNA: TGTGCCAGCAGCCAAGTTCCAGACACTGAAGCTTTCTTT. Its translation is CASSQVPDTEAFF.

The chain employs TRBV9 and TRBJ1-2; 7 bases fit TRBD1. This CDR3 has 13 residues. The germline CDR1 and CDR2 sequences are SGDLS and YYNGEE. V dropped 0 bases and J dropped 6; count of bases not matched to a gene: 2. This CDR3 is CASSVGGQDGYTF. The CDR3 DNA is TGTGCCAGCAGCGTAGGCGGACAGGATGGCTACACCTTC.

This sequence joins TRBV6-5 and TRBJ2-1; tentatively, D is TRBD1 (6 bases). The CDR3 spans 12 residues. Germline V gene data show CDR1 as MNHEY and CDR2 as SVGAGI. V was pared by 5 bases and J by 12 bases, with 14 bases between. The CDR3 spells CASSTGNGGQFF. The CDR3 DNA reads TGTGCCAGCAGTACAGGGAACGGAGGGCAGTTCTTC.

The chain combines TRBV14 with TRBJ1-1; 9 nucleotides align to TRBD1. The germline CDR1 and CDR2 sequences are SGHDN and FVKESK. The CDR3 length is 16 residues. With 3 bases clipped from V and 1 base from J, the junction kept 6 bases outside the gene matches. The CDR3 nucleotides are TGTGCCAGCAGCCATCCGACAGGGGGAAGGAACACTGAAGCTTTCTTT. It translates to CASSHPTGGRNTEAFF.